These 26 T cell receptor beta chains came from one sample sequenced in a study of T cells in localized non-small cell lung cancer. TCRdb's copy holds only in-frame clones and misses some; the assay was immunoSEQ multiplex PCR. The sample has 59,000 or so clones; more than 85% are singletons. The material was peripheral blood, obtained before any cancer treatment. The receptors come from a man aged 40-75 years with stage I lung adenocarcinoma.

The V call is TRBV15, the J call TRBJ2-2; no definite D call. The CDR3 extends over 13 amino acids. The V end lost 1 base, the J end lost 6 bases, and 6 bases lay between the germline ends. Germline values: CDR1 LNHNV, CDR2 YYDKDF (reference sequence). The CDR3 loop is CATSRVASGELFF. As DNA, the CDR3 is TGTGCCACCAGCAGAGTTGCTTCCGGGGAGCTGTTTTTT.

The chain is built from TRBV5-4 and TRBJ2-1; D is possibly TRBD2 (5 bases). Trimming left V 2 bases short and J 3 bases short, with 6 bases between. This CDR3 contains 13 residues. In germline, CDR1 is SGHNT, CDR2 YYREEE (reference sequence). CDR3 sequence: CASSLAVYNEQFF. Here the CDR3 DNA reads TGTGCCAGCAGCTTAGCGGTCTACAATGAGCAGTTCTTC.

This clone was picked up a small number of times. The chain recombines TRBV10-3 with TRBJ2-3; no definite D call. Deletions cut 10 bases from V and 0 bases from J, with 5 bases between. The CDR3 covers 11 residues. In germline, CDR1 is ENHRY, CDR2 SYGVKD. Here the CDR3 reads CATESTDTQYF. CDR3 sequence (DNA): TGTGCCACCGAGAGCACAGATACGCAGTATTTT.

The J gene is TRBJ2-1, the V gene TRBV6-4; D not certain. The CDR3 consists of 12 residues. Germline V gives CDR1 MRHNA, CDR2 SNTAGT. Trimming took 2 bases from V and 4 from J, leaving 3 bases between them. CDR3 nucleotide sequence: TGTGCCAGCAGTGACGGGTACAATGAGCAGTTCTTC. Translating it yields CASSDGYNEQFF.

The DNA for the CDR3 is TGTGCCAGCAGCGAAACCGGGACAATTGGCAGATACACCTTC. Translation gives CASSETGTIGRYTF. The chain employs TRBV9 and TRBJ1-2; tentative D call: TRBD1 (6 bases). Trimming removed 3 bases from V and 11 bases from J, with 20 bases in between. Germline V CDR1 and CDR2: SGDLS, YYNGEE. The CDR3 loop spans 14 amino acids.

The rearrangement joins TRBV29-1 to TRBJ1-4, with D possibly matching TRBD1 (6 bases). Per germline, CDR1 SQVTM and CDR2 ANQGSEA. The CDR3 sequence is 13 residues long. The V end was cut by 7 bases, the J end by 5 bases, with 14 bases between. CDR3 in DNA: TGCAGCGGTCGACAGGCCAGGAATGAAAAACTGTTTTTT. Amino acids: CSGRQARNEKLFF.

Here the CDR3 DNA reads TGTGCCGTCACTTCGGGACAGCCGAACACTGAAGCTTTCTTT. This gives the protein CAVTSGQPNTEAFF. This chain joins TRBV10-3 and TRBJ1-1; 7 bases are a match to TRBD1. Germline assignment: CDR1 ENHRY and CDR2 SYGVKD. The trim removed 11 bases at V and 1 base at J, leaving 10 bases unmatched. CDR3 length: 14 amino acids.

The J gene is TRBJ2-5, the V gene TRBV30; the D is unclear. Trimming left V 0 bases short and J 1 base short, with 9 bases between. This CDR3 has 14 amino acids. From germline, CDR1 is GTSNPN and CDR2 SVGIG (reference sequence). Written as DNA, the CDR3 is TGTGCCTGGAGTGTAGCTCGGCGCCAAGAGACCCAGTACTTC. It translates to CAWSVARRQETQYF.

The chain links TRBV19 to TRBJ1-2; the D is unclear. Per the germline V gene, CDR1 is LNHDA and CDR2 is SQIVND (reference sequence). The length of the CDR3 is 13 residues. V shed 0 bases and J shed 11 bases, with 13 bases lying between them. The CDR3 DNA follows: TGTGCCAGTAGTATAGATCTTACCGGATCGTACACCTTC. Its translation: CASSIDLTGSYTF. Combining the CDR3 with reference TRBV19 and TRBJ1-2 gives the whole variable domain DGGITQSPKYLFRKEGQNVTLSCEQNLNHDAMYWYRQDPGQGLRLIYYSQIVNDFQKGDIAEGYSVSREKKESFPLTVTSAQKNPTAFYLCASSIDLTGSYTFGSGTRLTVV.

The chain joins TRBV7-9 to TRBJ2-2; TRBD1 or TRBD2 may be the D gene (5 bases each). Germline V lookup: CDR1 SEHNR, CDR2 FQNEAQ (reference sequence). The ends were cut back, 7 bases at V and 4 bases at J, with 13 bases in the middle. CDR3 length equals 14 residues. The chain's CDR3 is CASTYSGLTGELFF. The CDR3 DNA reads as TGTGCCAGCACCTACTCGGGGCTCACCGGGGAGCTGTTTTTT.

The rearrangement uses TRBV6-1 and TRBJ1-2, with 7 bases identical to TRBD1. This CDR3 comprises 17 residues. V trimming: 4 bases; J trimming: 7 bases; junction bases outside the gene matches: 18. The V gene's germline CDR1 is MNHNS and CDR2 SASEGT. Here the CDR3 DNA reads TGTGCCAGCAGTGTGAACCGGGACAGTGGGGGGAGAGGTGGCTACACCTTC. Translation: CASSVNRDSGGRGGYTF.

In DNA form, the CDR3 reads TGTGCCAGTAGCCTTAGCGGGAGATTCAGGGAGCAGTACTTC. Translating it yields CASSLSGRFREQYF. V gene TRBV19 combines with J gene TRBJ2-7, with 9 bases fitting TRBD2. The CDR3 covers 14 residues. Unmatched junction bases numbered 10, after V lost 6 bases and J lost 7 bases. Germline CDR1 LNHDA, CDR2 SQIVND (reference sequence).

The chain has TRBV18 and TRBJ2-7; TRBD2 might be the D (6 bases). This CDR3 contains 15 residues. Germline values: CDR1 KGHSH, CDR2 LQKENI. The V and J ends lost 1 base and 4 bases respectively, with 14 bases between them. CDR3: CASSPQEGTQYEQYF. The CDR3 region has the DNA TGTGCCAGCTCACCACAGGAAGGGACTCAATACGAGCAGTACTTC. The full variable domain, in which reference TRBV18 and TRBJ2-7 provide the parts outside the CDR3, is NAGVMQNPRHLVRRRGQEARLRCSPMKGHSHVYWYRQLPEEGLKFMVYLQKENIIDESGMPKERFSAEFPKEGPSILRIQQVVRGDSAAYFCASSPQEGTQYEQYFGPGTRLTVT.

CDR3 region: CASSPPIGRSSTDTQYF. The CDR3 nucleotides are TGTGCCAGCAGCCCCCCTATCGGTCGCAGCTCCACAGATACGCAGTATTTT. The chain recombines TRBV7-9 with TRBJ2-3; D remains ambiguous. This CDR3 comprises 17 residues. V was pared by 5 bases and J by 2 bases, with 20 bases between. Germline V gene lookup returns CDR1 SEHNR and CDR2 FQNEAQ (reference sequence). The entire variable domain, with the rest obtained from reference TRBV7-9 and TRBJ2-3, is as follows: DTGVSQNPRHKITKRGQNVTFRCDPISEHNRLYWYRQTLGQGPEFLTYFQNEAQLEKSRLLSDRFSAERPKGSFSTLEIQRTEQGDSAMYLCASSPPIGRSSTDTQYFGPGTRLTVL.

The J gene is TRBJ1-3, the V gene TRBV2, with D uncertain. V was pared by 0 bases and J by 4 bases, with 13 bases between. CDR1 SNHLY and CDR2 FYNNEI come from the germline V gene. CDR3 length equals 16 residues. The CDR3 sequence: CASSEALGEIGNTIYF. The CDR3 DNA sequence: TGTGCCAGCAGTGAAGCGCTTGGGGAGATCGGAAACACCATATATTTT. The whole variable domain, remainder taken from reference TRBV2 and TRBJ1-3, is EPEVTQTPSHQVTQMGQEVILRCVPISNHLYFYWYRQILGQKVEFLVSFYNNEISEKSEIFDDQFSVERPDGSNFTLKIRSTKLEDSAMYFCASSEALGEIGNTIYFGEGSWLTVV.

J is TRBJ2-6 and V is TRBV30; the D is unclear. Trimming took 3 bases from V and 2 from J, leaving 17 bases between them. The CDR3 is 17 amino acids. Germline V gene sequence: CDR1 GTSNPN, CDR2 SVGIG (reference sequence). CDR3 sequence: CAWSVSPASPGANVLTF. The CDR3 DNA follows: TGTGCCTGGAGCGTCTCCCCCGCCAGTCCTGGGGCCAACGTCCTGACTTTC.

The J gene is TRBJ2-3, the V gene TRBV6-5; 7 bases line up with TRBD1. V lost 0 bases, J lost 2 bases, and 2 bases stayed unmatched. This CDR3 contains 15 residues. CDR1 and CDR2 from the germline V gene are MNHEY and SVGAGI. CDR3 coding DNA: TGTGCCAGCAGTTACTCTGGGACAGCCACAGATACGCAGTATTTT. Translated: CASSYSGTATDTQYF.

This clone was seen a single time. The chain is built from TRBV7-9 and TRBJ2-4; D unclear. V dropped 0 bases and J dropped 2 bases, with 17 bases sitting between them. Germline CDR1 and CDR2: SEHNR and FQNEAQ (reference sequence). There are 18 residues in the CDR3. The CDR3: CASSLASLRGRPKNIQYF. CDR3 DNA: TGTGCCAGCAGCTTAGCGTCTCTCCGTGGACGGCCCAAAAACATTCAGTACTTC. Based on the CDR3 plus reference TRBV7-9 and TRBJ2-4, the full variable domain is DTGVSQNPRHKITKRGQNVTFRCDPISEHNRLYWYRQTLGQGPEFLTYFQNEAQLEKSRLLSDRFSAERPKGSFSTLEIQRTEQGDSAMYLCASSLASLRGRPKNIQYFGAGTRLSVL.

The table lists this clone with a count of one. The V gene is TRBV5-1, the J gene TRBJ2-7, with 12 bases matching TRBD2. CDR3 length: 16 residues. V lost 4 bases, J lost 5 bases, and 10 bases stayed unmatched. Germline CDR1 is SGHRS and CDR2 is YFSETQ. CDR3 coding DNA: TGCGCCAGCAGCCTGCCTCGACTAGCGGGAGATGACGAGCAGTACTTC. Translating it yields CASSLPRLAGDDEQYF.

The chain links TRBV7-9 to TRBJ2-7, with D perhaps given as TRBD1 or TRBD2 (5 bases each). This CDR3 is built from 16 residues. Germline CDR1 SEHNR, CDR2 FQNEAQ (reference sequence). V gave up 4 bases and J gave up 1 base, with 17 bases separating them. The chain's CDR3 is CASSYFRGAGSYEQYF. CDR3 DNA: TGTGCCAGCAGCTACTTCCGAGGGGCTGGGTCCTACGAGCAGTACTTC.

This chain joins TRBV25-1 and TRBJ2-3, with D perhaps TRBD2 (7 bases). Germline-derived CDR1 and CDR2 are MGHDK and SYGVNS. With 6 bases removed from V and 5 bases from J, the gap between germline ends came to 18 bases. The CDR3 has 15 residues. CDR3 nucleotide sequence: TGTGCCAGCAGACCAGTGGGGGGGCCCAGAGATACGCAGTATTTT. Its protein is CASRPVGGPRDTQYF.

The V gene is TRBV5-6, the J gene TRBJ1-3, with 10 bases matching TRBD1. Germline V gene lookup returns CDR1 SGHDT and CDR2 YYEEEE. Trimming removed 2 bases from V and 4 bases from J; junction bases left unmatched: 9. CDR3 length equals 17 residues. The DNA of the CDR3 is TGTGCCAGCAGCTTACTGAGGGGACAGGGGTTCGGAAACACCATATATTTT. This gives the protein CASSLLRGQGFGNTIYF.

V usage is TRBV2 and J usage is TRBJ2-7; D ambiguous. Germline V gene lookup returns CDR1 SNHLY and CDR2 FYNNEI. The CDR3 loop spans 10 amino acids. V was clipped by 5 bases and J by 3 bases, with 2 bases between them. In DNA, the CDR3 is TGTGCCAGCAGTATCTACGAGCAGTACTTC. This codes for CASSIYEQYF.

V usage is TRBV13 and J usage is TRBJ2-1; no definite D call. Germline V gene lookup returns CDR1 PRHDT and CDR2 FYEKMQ (reference sequence). Trimming stripped 0 bases from V and 0 bases from J, with 9 bases between. This CDR3 has 16 amino acids. The CDR3 loop reads CASSLGHQSSYNEQFF. In DNA form, the CDR3 reads TGTGCCAGCAGCTTAGGACACCAAAGCTCCTACAATGAGCAGTTCTTC.

The chain has TRBV7-6 and TRBJ1-1; the D is unclear. This CDR3 comprises 14 residues. V lost 1 base and J 3 bases, leaving 9 bases between the germline ends. The germline V gene encodes CDR1 SGHVS and CDR2 FNYEAQ. CDR3 DNA sequence: TGTGCCAGCAGCTTAGGAGGTAGGGACACTGAAGCTTTCTTT. Its protein product is CASSLGGRDTEAFF.

The gene calls are TRBV13 and TRBJ1-5; no definite D call. The CDR3 covers 13 residues. CDR1 and CDR2 from the germline V gene are PRHDT and FYEKMQ (reference sequence). V was cut by 1 base and J by 7 bases, with 8 bases left in between. The CDR3 protein is CASSLEGRQPQHF. CDR3 sequence (DNA): TGTGCCAGCAGCTTAGAAGGCCGACAGCCCCAGCATTTT.